Below are 28 T cell receptor beta chains sequenced from a single sample in a study of CD8+ T cells in alopecia areata. The authors extracted RNA and reverse transcribed it into cDNA as the sequencing template. Measured with immunoSEQ multiplex PCR; TCRdb has only the in-frame clones, and not every one. The table includes 150,000 or so clones, roughly 48% detected once. Sequencing was done on a sample of CD4+ T cells sorted from blood. These receptors were obtained from a human donor with alopecia areata.

The V and J genes are TRBV7-6 and TRBJ1-1; the D is unclear. The germline V and J ends were trimmed by 3 bases and 6 bases, with 11 bases remaining between them. The V gene's germline CDR1 is SGHVS and CDR2 FNYEAQ. The CDR3 runs 13 residues. The CDR3 DNA is TGTGCCAGCAGCTTGGGAATTGGGGCTGAAGCTTTCTTT. The encoded protein is CASSLGIGAEAFF.

This clone occurred a few times. The V and J genes are TRBV2 and TRBJ2-1; 9 nucleotides match TRBD2. Germline V lookup: CDR1 SNHLY, CDR2 FYNNEI. The CDR3 sequence is 15 residues long. V gave up 6 bases and J gave up 5 bases; unmatched junction bases: 8. CDR3 amino acids: CASRTRLAADNEQFF. For the CDR3, the DNA is TGTGCCAGCAGGACCCGACTAGCGGCCGACAATGAGCAGTTCTTC. The whole variable domain, filled in from reference TRBV2 and TRBJ2-1, reads EPEVTQTPSHQVTQMGQEVILRCVPISNHLYFYWYRQILGQKVEFLVSFYNNEISEKSEIFDDQFSVERPDGSNFTLKIRSTKLEDSAMYFCASRTRLAADNEQFFGPGTRLTVL.

This clone has a handful of counts. V gene TRBV27 combines with J gene TRBJ2-3; no clear D. The V gene lost 8 bases and the J gene lost 0 bases, with 12 bases spanning the gap. Looked up from germline, CDR1 is MNHEY and CDR2 is SMNVEV (reference sequence). The CDR3 is 14 residues long. As DNA, the CDR3 is TGTGCCAGCGGCTTAATGGGGAGCACAGATACGCAGTATTTT. The encoded protein is CASGLMGSTDTQYF.

This clone showed up just once. This rearrangement joins TRBV29-1 to TRBJ2-5; maybe TRBD1 (6 bases). The end of the DNA is better explained by TRBJ2-7, so the J call may be wrong. The CDR3 runs to 14 residues. CDR1 SQVTM and CDR2 ANQGSEA come from the germline V gene. CDR3 in amino acids: CNGRDTAASYEQYF. CDR3 DNA: TGCAACGGCCGGGACACCGCAGCCTCTTACGAGCAGTACTTC.

In its sample, this clone was seen a few times. The CDR3 region is CASSQTDRRYNEQFF. CDR3 DNA: TGTGCCAGCAGCCAGACGGACCGGCGCTACAATGAGCAGTTCTTC. The J gene is TRBJ2-1, the V gene TRBV14; no clear D gene. Per the germline V gene, CDR1 is SGHDN and CDR2 is FVKESK. The CDR3 sequence is 15 residues long. Trimming stripped 3 bases from V and 3 bases from J, with 12 bases between.

In this sample, this clone turned up once. The J gene is TRBJ1-2, the V gene TRBV29-1; 7 bases line up with TRBD1. Trimming cost V 4 bases and J 8 bases; bases outside gene matches: 10. The length of the CDR3 is 13 residues. CDR1 is SQVTM, CDR2 ANQGSEA, per germline. The CDR3, as DNA: TGCAGCGTTGTGACAGGGCGCCTTGGAGGCTACACCTTC. It codes for CSVVTGRLGGYTF.

CDR3 residues: CASSPDSLGLEQYF. The CDR3 bases are TGTGCCAGCAGCCCGGACAGCCTGGGCTTGGAGCAGTACTTC. The V call is TRBV11-2, the J call TRBJ2-7; D is perhaps TRBD1 (6 bases). CDR1 is SGHAT and CDR2 is FQNNGV in the germline V gene. This CDR3 is built from 14 residues. V was clipped by 5 bases and J by 7 bases, with 18 bases between them.

The V and J genes are TRBV4-1 and TRBJ2-3; a weak D match, TRBD1 (6 bases). CDR1 and CDR2 from the germline V gene are MGHRA and YSYEKL. Deletions cut 4 bases from V and 7 bases from J, with 24 bases between. The CDR3 length is 17 residues. Here the CDR3 DNA reads TGCGCCAGCAGCCTTATATTCGGCAGGGGCGAAAGTTATACGCAGTATTTT. It is translated as CASSLIFGRGESYTQYF.

This clone was seen only a few times. This chain uses TRBV29-1 with TRBJ1-1, with TRBD1 identical over 7 bases. CDR3 length equals 16 residues. CDR1 is SQVTM, CDR2 ANQGSEA, per germline. V dropped 6 bases and J dropped 0; count of bases not matched to a gene: 13. The CDR3 nucleotides read TGCAGCGTAGAACAAAGCGGGACAGCGCTGAACACTGAAGCTTTCTTT. It specifies CSVEQSGTALNTEAFF.

There are a few counts of this clone. The chain links TRBV10-1 to TRBJ2-5, with D uncertain. Germline values: CDR1 WNHNN, CDR2 SYGVQD (reference sequence). V was clipped by 3 bases and J by 4 bases, with 6 bases between them. The CDR3 has 12 amino acids. The CDR3 region is CASSDDGETQYF. The CDR3 nucleotides read TGCGCCAGCAGTGACGACGGAGAGACCCAGTACTTC.

This clone has more than one count but fewer than ten. The genes are TRBV29-1 and TRBJ2-7; D call uncertain. The V gene's germline CDR1 is SQVTM and CDR2 ANQGSEA. The CDR3 is 10 residues long. V lost 7 bases to trimming and J lost 6 bases, with 10 bases between them. The CDR3 loop is CSALNGEQYF. The CDR3 DNA is TGCAGCGCCCTAAATGGCGAGCAGTACTTC.

The rearrangement uses TRBV29-1 and TRBJ2-3; D remains ambiguous. V dropped 4 bases and J dropped 2 bases, with 7 bases sitting between them. Germline CDR1 is SQVTM and CDR2 is ANQGSEA. This CDR3 spans 12 amino acids. The CDR3 region is CSVGRDTDTQYF. CDR3 sequence (DNA): TGCAGCGTTGGTAGGGACACAGATACGCAGTATTTT.

The genes are TRBV7-9 and TRBJ2-1; 12 bases line up with TRBD1. The junction had 5 bases not matched to a gene; V was cut back by 3 bases and J by 8 bases. The CDR3 has 15 residues. Germline V lookup: CDR1 SEHNR, CDR2 FQNEAQ (reference sequence). CDR3 nucleotides: TGTGCCAGCAGCTTTAGGGACAGGGGGCGCGATGAGCAGTTCTTC. Translating it yields CASSFRDRGRDEQFF.

The chain uses TRBV11-1 and TRBJ2-7; D possibly corresponds to TRBD1 (6 bases). Germline CDR1 and CDR2: SGHAT and FQDESV (reference sequence). V gave up 5 bases and J gave up 2 bases, with 7 bases separating them. CDR3 length equals 12 residues. The CDR3 DNA reads TGTGCCAGCAGCCGGGACACCTACGAGCAGTACTTC. Amino acid sequence: CASSRDTYEQYF.

This rearrangement joins TRBV30 to TRBJ1-1, with D perhaps matching TRBD1 (6 bases). The CDR3 extends over 13 amino acids. Germline CDR1 and CDR2: GTSNPN and SVGIG (reference sequence). Trimming cost V 0 bases and J 10 bases, with 15 bases left between them. The CDR3 here is CAWSVGGRGPAFF. The CDR3 coding sequence is TGTGCCTGGAGTGTAGGAGGCAGGGGTCCAGCTTTCTTT.

This clone was seen once. The chain combines TRBV29-1 with TRBJ1-4, with 10 bases fitting TRBD1. CDR1 is SQVTM and CDR2 is ANQGSEA in the germline V gene. Trimming removed 6 bases from V and 8 bases from J; junction bases left unmatched: 12. The CDR3 has 15 amino acids. CDR3 loop: CSVRRWDRGNEKLFF. For the CDR3, the DNA is TGCAGCGTCCGGCGGTGGGACAGGGGAAACGAAAAACTGTTTTTT.

Details on this clone: The same CDR3 can be traced to other DNA sequences in this sample. The chain recombines TRBV7-9 with TRBJ2-5, with 7 bases lining up with TRBD2. The junction had 8 bases not matched to a gene; V was cut back by 5 bases and J by 5 bases. CDR1 and CDR2 from the germline V gene are SEHNR and FQNEAQ (reference sequence). This CDR3 has 14 residues. This chain's CDR3 is CASSPGGGQETQYF. As DNA, the CDR3 is TGTGCCAGCAGCCCGGGGGGTGGTCAGGAGACCCAGTACTTC.

This rearrangement joins TRBV18 to TRBJ2-7; 7 bases align to TRBD1. The germline gives CDR1 KGHSH, CDR2 LQKENI. The CDR3 totals 14 residues. V dropped 4 bases and J dropped 0; count of bases not matched to a gene: 3. For the CDR3, the DNA is TGTGCCAGCTCACAGGGGGCCAGCTCCTACGAGCAGTACTTC. Amino acids: CASSQGASSYEQYF.

V usage is TRBV6-5 and J usage is TRBJ2-5, with TRBD2 matching over 8 bases. The ends lost 7 bases at V and 5 bases at J; junction bases unmatched: 9. The CDR3 spans 14 residues. Germline loops: CDR1 MNHEY, CDR2 SVGAGI. The CDR3 reads CASTRGGWGETQYF. The CDR3 DNA sequence: TGTGCCAGCACCCGGGGGGGTTGGGGGGAGACCCAGTACTTC.

This rearrangement joins TRBV7-8 to TRBJ2-7; 9 nucleotides line up with TRBD2. The CDR3 length is 18 residues. The germline gives CDR1 SGHVS, CDR2 FQNEAQ. Losses at the gene ends were 0 bases for V and 7 bases for J; bases not matched to a gene: 16. The CDR3: CASSLAPGLAGPLREQYF. The CDR3 DNA sequence: TGTGCCAGCAGCTTAGCGCCGGGACTAGCTGGCCCCCTACGAGAGCAGTACTTC.

The J gene is TRBJ2-5, the V gene TRBV30; D possibly uses TRBD1 or TRBD2 (5 bases each). The CDR3 runs to 13 residues. Germline CDR1 and CDR2: GTSNPN and SVGIG (reference sequence). Trimming pared 3 bases from V and 5 bases from J, leaving 13 bases between. The CDR3 bases are TGTGCCTGGAGAGGGGCGGAGCGGGAGACCCAGTACTTC. Protein: CAWRGAERETQYF.

This chain links TRBV5-6 with TRBJ1-1; TRBD1 might be the D (5 bases). The CDR3 sequence is 12 residues long. V lost 1 base to trimming and J lost 7 bases, with 8 bases between them. The germline V gene encodes CDR1 SGHDT and CDR2 YYEEEE. CDR3 protein: CASSLRGFEAFF. The CDR3 DNA sequence: TGTGCCAGCAGCTTGCGGGGGTTTGAAGCTTTCTTT.

The chain joins TRBV4-1 to TRBJ2-7, with no clear D. V gave up 4 bases and J gave up 5 bases, with 12 bases separating them. In germline, CDR1 is MGHRA, CDR2 YSYEKL. The CDR3 consists of 13 residues. DNA of the CDR3: TGCGCCAGCAGCCCCTTGGAGACCCACGAGCAGTACTTC. Translated: CASSPLETHEQYF.

V is TRBV7-3 and J is TRBJ1-1; tentative D call: TRBD1 (5 bases). The V end was cut by 5 bases, the J end by 3 bases, with 13 bases between. The germline V gene has CDR1 SGHTA and CDR2 FQGTGA. The CDR3 contains 14 residues. This CDR3 reads CASSPMGGDTEAFF. The CDR3 region has the DNA TGTGCCAGCAGCCCGATGGGGGGAGACACTGAAGCTTTCTTT.

The J gene is TRBJ1-1, the V gene TRBV7-9; D perhaps matches TRBD1 (5 bases). The CDR3 loop spans 14 amino acids. V was shortened by 4 bases and J by 0 bases, with 9 bases between the two germline ends. Germline lookup yields CDR1 SEHNR and CDR2 FQNEAQ (reference sequence). CDR3 protein: CASSSTAMNTEAFF. In DNA form, the CDR3 reads TGTGCCAGCAGCTCGACAGCTATGAACACTGAAGCTTTCTTT.

The CDR3 reads CASSEDGQGTEAFF. CDR3 nucleotides: TGTGCCAGCAGTGAAGACGGACAGGGCACTGAAGCTTTCTTT. This chain uses TRBV2 with TRBJ1-1; 8 positions agree with TRBD1. This CDR3 is 14 amino acids long. After removal of 1 base from V and 4 bases from J, the junction contained 2 bases not matched to a gene. Germline V gene sequence: CDR1 SNHLY, CDR2 FYNNEI.

Only a few counts were recorded for this clone. The chain carries TRBV29-1 and TRBJ2-7; D assignment may be TRBD1 or TRBD2 (5 bases each). Germline loops: CDR1 SQVTM, CDR2 ANQGSEA. The CDR3 totals 13 residues. The CDR3 region is CSATWDGGYEQYF. In DNA, the CDR3 is TGCAGTGCTACCTGGGACGGAGGCTACGAGCAGTACTTC.

The CDR3, as DNA: TGTGCCAGCAGTTTTGTTCACAATGAGCAGTTCTTC. The encoded protein is CASSFVHNEQFF. This chain links TRBV6-6 with TRBJ2-1, with D unclear. The CDR3 extends over 12 amino acids. The germline CDR1 and CDR2 sequences are MNHNY and SVGAGI (reference sequence). Deletions cut 4 bases from V and 5 bases from J, with 6 bases between.